These 10 T cell receptor beta chains came from one sample sequenced in a study of T cell responses to AZD1222 COVID-19 vaccine. Here immunoSEQ multiplex PCR was the method, and the copy in TCRdb shows in-frame clones only, minus some. Of about 120,000 clones listed, around 90% are singletons. The sequencing here drew on peripheral blood, taken on day 0 of AZD1222 vaccination. These receptors were taken from an adult in good health.

The gene calls are TRBV29-1 and TRBJ1-3; TRBD1 is a possible D gene (5 bases). CDR3 length: 13 residues. The ends were cut back, 4 bases at V and 4 bases at J, with 11 bases in the middle. The germline V gene has CDR1 SQVTM and CDR2 ANQGSEA. The chain's CDR3 is CSVGRGVGNTIYF. For the CDR3, the DNA is TGCAGCGTTGGTCGGGGCGTGGGAAACACCATATATTTT. The full variable domain, rest sourced from reference TRBV29-1 and TRBJ1-3, is SAVISQKPSRDICQRGTSLTIQCQVDSQVTMMFWYRQQPGQSLTLIATANQGSEATYESGFVIDKFPISRPNLTFSTLTVSNMSPEDSSIYLCSVGRGVGNTIYFGEGSWLTVV.

The sample holds a few counts of this clone. This chain joins TRBV3-1 (or the pseudogene TRBV3-2) and TRBJ1-5; no clear D gene. CDR1 is LGHDT and CDR2 is YNNKEL in the germline V gene (reference sequence). The V gene lost 3 bases and the J gene lost 4 bases, with 7 bases spanning the gap. This CDR3 has 13 amino acids. CDR3 DNA sequence: TGTGCCAGCAGCCAGGGTGCAAATCAGCCCCAGCATTTT. This encodes CASSQGANQPQHF.

This clone came up once. V is TRBV28 and J is TRBJ1-5; D gene unclear. This CDR3 contains 16 residues. Trimming took 5 bases from V and 2 from J, leaving 16 bases between them. The germline CDR1 and CDR2 sequences are MDHEN and SYDVKM. DNA for the CDR3: TGTGCCAGCAGTCCAAGACGAGGCTTAGGCAATCAGCCCCAGCATTTT. It yields the protein CASSPRRGLGNQPQHF.

The chain recombines TRBV6-5 with TRBJ2-7; D might be TRBD1 (6 bases). From germline, CDR1 is MNHEY and CDR2 SVGAGI. The CDR3 spans 15 residues. V lost 4 bases, J lost 3 bases, and 16 bases lay in between. The CDR3 DNA follows: TGTGCCAGCAGTTTTTCCCCCACGGACAGCTACGAGCAGTACTTC. This encodes CASSFSPTDSYEQYF.

The chain uses TRBV19 and TRBJ1-5, with D possibly being TRBD1 (5 bases). The germline V gene has CDR1 LNHDA and CDR2 SQIVND (reference sequence). Trimming shortened V by 6 bases and J by 3 bases, and 15 bases separated the two germline ends. CDR3 length: 15 amino acids. CDR3 nucleotide sequence: TGTGCCAGTAGAACACCGGCAGGGACCAATCAGCCCCAGCATTTT. This sequence encodes CASRTPAGTNQPQHF.

This clone came up a few times. CDR3 sequence (DNA): TGTGCCAGCAGCACGGGACAGGGGTTTGGGGAATCCTACGAGCAGTACTTC. Translation gives CASSTGQGFGESYEQYF. The chain employs TRBV5-6 and TRBJ2-7; 10 bases match TRBD1. Germline CDR1 and CDR2: SGHDT and YYEEEE. The CDR3 extends over 17 amino acids. Trimming removed 4 bases from V and 1 base from J; junction bases left unmatched: 11.

The chain combines TRBV6-6 with TRBJ1-3, with 8 bases fitting TRBD1. This CDR3 has 16 residues. Germline trimming cut 7 bases from V and 6 bases from J; bases unmatched to any gene: 14. Looked up from germline, CDR1 is MNHNY and CDR2 is SVGAGI (reference sequence). The chain's CDR3 is CASTLGTGSLPNTIYF. CDR3 bases: TGTGCCAGCACCCTAGGGACAGGCTCACTTCCAAACACCATATATTTT.

V usage is TRBV11-2 and J usage is TRBJ2-1; tentatively, D is TRBD1 or TRBD2 (7 bases each). Deletions cut 5 bases from V and 3 bases from J, with 17 bases between. There are 16 residues in the CDR3. In germline, CDR1 is SGHAT, CDR2 FQNNGV. CDR3 residues: CASSQQGRGNYNEQFF. Written as DNA, the CDR3 is TGTGCCAGCAGCCAACAGGGGCGGGGGAACTACAATGAGCAGTTCTTC. Variable domain in full (rest from reference TRBV11-2 and TRBJ2-1): EAGVAQSPRYKIIEKRQSVAFWCNPISGHATLYWYQQILGQGPKLLIQFQNNGVVDDSQLPKDRFSAERLKGVDSTLKIQPAKLEDSAVYLCASSQQGRGNYNEQFFGPGTRLTVL.

V and J are TRBV3-1 (or the pseudogene TRBV3-2) and TRBJ1-2, with 7 bases that match TRBD1. V shed 2 bases, J shed 4 bases, and the junction held 7 bases outside the gene matches. The CDR3 runs to 15 residues. CDR1 is LGHDT and CDR2 is YNNKEL in the germline V gene (reference sequence). The CDR3 DNA is TGTGCCAGCAGCCAACTTGACAGGGTAGCCTATGGCTACACCTTC. As protein: CASSQLDRVAYGYTF.

V gene TRBV5-1 combines with J gene TRBJ1-4, with unresolved D. Trimming took 0 bases from V and 0 from J, leaving 3 bases between them. The CDR3 has 14 amino acids. CDR1 and CDR2 (germline): SGHRS, YFSETQ. This CDR3 reads CASSLGTTNEKLFF. CDR3 coding DNA: TGCGCCAGCAGCTTGGGGACAACTAATGAAAAACTGTTTTTT.